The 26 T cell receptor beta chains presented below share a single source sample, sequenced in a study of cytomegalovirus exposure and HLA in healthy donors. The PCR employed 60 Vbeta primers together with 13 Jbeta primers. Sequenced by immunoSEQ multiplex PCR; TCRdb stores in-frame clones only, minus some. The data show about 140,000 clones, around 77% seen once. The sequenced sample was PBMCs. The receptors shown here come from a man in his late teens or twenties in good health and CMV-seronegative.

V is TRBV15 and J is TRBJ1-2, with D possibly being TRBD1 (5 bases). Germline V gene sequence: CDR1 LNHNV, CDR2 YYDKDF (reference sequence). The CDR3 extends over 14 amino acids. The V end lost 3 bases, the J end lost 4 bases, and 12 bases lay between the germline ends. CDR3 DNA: TGTGCCACCAGCAGCCAGGTCGGGGGCTATGGCTACACCTTC. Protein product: CATSSQVGGYGYTF.

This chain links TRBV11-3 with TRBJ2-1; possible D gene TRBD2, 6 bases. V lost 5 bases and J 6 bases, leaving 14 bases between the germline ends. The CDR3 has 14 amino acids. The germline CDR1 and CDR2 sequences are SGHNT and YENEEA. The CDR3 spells CASSPGLSSNEQFF. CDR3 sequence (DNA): TGTGCCAGCAGCCCTGGACTAAGTTCCAATGAGCAGTTCTTC.

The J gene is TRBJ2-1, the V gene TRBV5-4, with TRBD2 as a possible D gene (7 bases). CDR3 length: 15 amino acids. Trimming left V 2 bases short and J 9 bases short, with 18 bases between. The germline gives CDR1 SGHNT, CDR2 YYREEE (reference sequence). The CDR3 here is CASSLRVGGRGEQFF. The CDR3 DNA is TGTGCCAGCAGCTTAAGGGTGGGGGGGCGGGGTGAGCAGTTCTTC.

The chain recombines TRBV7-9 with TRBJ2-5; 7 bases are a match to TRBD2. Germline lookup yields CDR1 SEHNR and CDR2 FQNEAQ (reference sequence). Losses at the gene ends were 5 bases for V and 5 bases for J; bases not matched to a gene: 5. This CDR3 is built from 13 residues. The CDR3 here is CASSPGGWETQYF. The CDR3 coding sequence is TGTGCCAGCAGCCCGGGGGGATGGGAGACCCAGTACTTC.

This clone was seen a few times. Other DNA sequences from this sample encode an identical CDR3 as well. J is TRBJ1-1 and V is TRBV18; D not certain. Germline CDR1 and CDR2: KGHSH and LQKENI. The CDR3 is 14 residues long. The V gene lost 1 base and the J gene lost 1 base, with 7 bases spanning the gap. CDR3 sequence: CASSPLEGNTEAFF. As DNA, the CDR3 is TGTGCCAGCTCACCACTGGAGGGGAACACTGAAGCTTTCTTT. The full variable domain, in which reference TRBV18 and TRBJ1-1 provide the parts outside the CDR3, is NAGVMQNPRHLVRRRGQEARLRCSPMKGHSHVYWYRQLPEEGLKFMVYLQKENIIDESGMPKERFSAEFPKEGPSILRIQQVVRGDSAAYFCASSPLEGNTEAFFGQGTRLTVV.

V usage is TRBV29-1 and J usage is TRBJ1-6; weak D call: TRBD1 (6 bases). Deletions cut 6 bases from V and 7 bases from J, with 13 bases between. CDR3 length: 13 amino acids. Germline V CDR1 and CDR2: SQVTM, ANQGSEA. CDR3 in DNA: TGCAGCGTCCGGGGGGCCCCAAATTCACCCCTCCACTTT. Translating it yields CSVRGAPNSPLHF.

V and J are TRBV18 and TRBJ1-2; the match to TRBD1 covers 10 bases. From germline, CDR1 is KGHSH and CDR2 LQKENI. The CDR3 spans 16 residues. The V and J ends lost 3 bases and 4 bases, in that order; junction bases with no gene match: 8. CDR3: CASSPRDRGSSYGYTF. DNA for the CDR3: TGTGCCAGCTCACCCCGGGACAGGGGCTCCTCCTATGGCTACACCTTC. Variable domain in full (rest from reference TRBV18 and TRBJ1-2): NAGVMQNPRHLVRRRGQEARLRCSPMKGHSHVYWYRQLPEEGLKFMVYLQKENIIDESGMPKERFSAEFPKEGPSILRIQQVVRGDSAAYFCASSPRDRGSSYGYTFGSGTRLTVV.

The CDR3 sequence: CASSTDRSSYNEQFF. CDR3 DNA: TGTGCCAGCAGCACGGACAGGAGCTCCTACAATGAGCAGTTCTTC. The V call is TRBV7-9, the J call TRBJ2-1, with 7 bases lining up with TRBD1. Germline V gene lookup returns CDR1 SEHNR and CDR2 FQNEAQ (reference sequence). With V trimmed by 5 bases and J by 0 bases, 4 bases remained unmatched. This CDR3 spans 15 amino acids.

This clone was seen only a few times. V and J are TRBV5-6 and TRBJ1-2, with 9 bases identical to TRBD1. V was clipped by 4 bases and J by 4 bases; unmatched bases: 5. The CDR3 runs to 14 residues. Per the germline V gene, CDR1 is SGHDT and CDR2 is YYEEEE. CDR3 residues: CASSPDRGGYGYTF. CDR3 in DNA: TGTGCCAGCAGCCCGGACAGGGGAGGCTATGGCTACACCTTC. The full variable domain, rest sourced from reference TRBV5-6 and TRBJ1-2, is DAGVTQSPTHLIKTRGQQVTLRCSPKSGHDTVSWYQQALGQGPQFIFQYYEEEERQRGNFPDRFSGHQFPNYSSELNVNALLLGDSALYLCASSPDRGGYGYTFGSGTRLTVV.

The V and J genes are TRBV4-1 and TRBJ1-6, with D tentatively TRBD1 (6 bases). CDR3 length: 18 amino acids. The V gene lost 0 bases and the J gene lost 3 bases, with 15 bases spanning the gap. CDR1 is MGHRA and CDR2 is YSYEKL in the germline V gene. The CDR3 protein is CASSQDKGRGLYNSPLHF. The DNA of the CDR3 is TGCGCCAGCAGCCAAGATAAAGGCAGGGGCCTCTATAATTCACCCCTCCACTTT.

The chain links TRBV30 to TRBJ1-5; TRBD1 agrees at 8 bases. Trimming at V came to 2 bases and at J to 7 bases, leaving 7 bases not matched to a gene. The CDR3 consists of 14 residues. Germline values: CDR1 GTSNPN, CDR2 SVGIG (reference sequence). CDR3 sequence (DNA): TGTGCCTGGAGTACCGGACAGGGTGGGCAGCCCCAGCATTTT. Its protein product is CAWSTGQGGQPQHF.

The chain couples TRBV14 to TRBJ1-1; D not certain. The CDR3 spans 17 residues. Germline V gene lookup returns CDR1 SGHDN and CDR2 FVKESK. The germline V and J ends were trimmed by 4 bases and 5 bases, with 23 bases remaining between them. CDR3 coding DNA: TGTGCCAGCAGCCCGGTCCGTCCCTTCTCCCAACGGACTGAAGCTTTCTTT. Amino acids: CASSPVRPFSQRTEAFF.

CDR3 DNA sequence: TGTGCCAGTAGAACAATATCCGAAGGGGCGCAAAGAGAAGCTTTCTTT. Amino acid sequence: CASRTISEGAQREAFF. V is TRBV19 and J is TRBJ1-1; D is perhaps TRBD1 (5 bases). The germline gives CDR1 LNHDA, CDR2 SQIVND (reference sequence). V was clipped by 6 bases and J by 8 bases, with 25 bases between them. This CDR3 spans 16 amino acids.

Here the CDR3 reads CASSYGGGKNTEAFF. CDR3 nucleotide sequence: TGTGCCAGCAGTTACGGGGGGGGGAAGAACACTGAAGCTTTCTTT. The V gene is TRBV6-6, the J gene TRBJ1-1; a possible D gene is TRBD1 (5 bases). There are 15 residues in the CDR3. From germline, CDR1 is MNHNY and CDR2 SVGAGI (reference sequence). The V end was cut by 2 bases, the J end by 1 base, with 11 bases between.

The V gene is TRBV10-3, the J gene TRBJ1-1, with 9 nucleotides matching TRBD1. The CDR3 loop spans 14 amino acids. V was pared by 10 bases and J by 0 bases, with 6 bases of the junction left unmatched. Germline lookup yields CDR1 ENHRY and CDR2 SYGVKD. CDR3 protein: CATGQGRVNTEAFF. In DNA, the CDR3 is TGTGCCACTGGACAGGGGAGGGTGAACACTGAAGCTTTCTTT.

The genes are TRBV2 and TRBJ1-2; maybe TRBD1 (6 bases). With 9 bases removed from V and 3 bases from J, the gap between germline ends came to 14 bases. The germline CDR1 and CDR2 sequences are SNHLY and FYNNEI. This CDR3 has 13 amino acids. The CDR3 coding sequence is TGTGCCAGTTTGACAGGCTTTGACTATGGCTACACCTTC. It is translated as CASLTGFDYGYTF.

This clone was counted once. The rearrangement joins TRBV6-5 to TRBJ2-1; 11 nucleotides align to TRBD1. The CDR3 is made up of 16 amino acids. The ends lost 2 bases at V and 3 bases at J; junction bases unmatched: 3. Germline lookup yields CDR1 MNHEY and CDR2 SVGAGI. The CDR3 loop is CASSYLGTGGYNEQFF. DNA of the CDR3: TGTGCCAGCAGTTACCTAGGGACAGGGGGCTACAATGAGCAGTTCTTC.

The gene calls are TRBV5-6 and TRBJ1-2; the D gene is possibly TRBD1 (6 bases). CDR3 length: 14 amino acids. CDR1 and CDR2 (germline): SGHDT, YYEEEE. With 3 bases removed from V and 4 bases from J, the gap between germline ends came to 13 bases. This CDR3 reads CASSSSGEVYGYTF. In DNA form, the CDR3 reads TGTGCCAGCAGCTCCTCAGGGGAAGTCTATGGCTACACCTTC.

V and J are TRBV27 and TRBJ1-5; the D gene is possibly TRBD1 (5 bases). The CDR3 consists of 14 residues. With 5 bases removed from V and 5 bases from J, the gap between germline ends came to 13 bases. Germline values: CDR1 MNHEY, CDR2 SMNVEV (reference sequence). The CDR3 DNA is TGTGCCAGCAGTCCGGGACTTGGGGATCAGCCCCAGCATTTT. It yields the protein CASSPGLGDQPQHF.

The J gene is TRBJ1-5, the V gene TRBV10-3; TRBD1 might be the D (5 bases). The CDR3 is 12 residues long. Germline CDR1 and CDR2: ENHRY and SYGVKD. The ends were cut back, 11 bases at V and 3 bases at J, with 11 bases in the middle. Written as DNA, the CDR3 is TGTGCCTCGGGGGAGGACAATCAGCCCCAGCATTTT. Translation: CASGEDNQPQHF.

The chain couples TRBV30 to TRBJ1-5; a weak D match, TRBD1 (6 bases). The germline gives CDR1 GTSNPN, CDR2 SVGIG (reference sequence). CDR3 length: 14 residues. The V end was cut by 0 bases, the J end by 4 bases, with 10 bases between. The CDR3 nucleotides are TGTGCCTGGAGTGTACAAGGGGGTAATCAGCCCCAGCATTTT. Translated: CAWSVQGGNQPQHF. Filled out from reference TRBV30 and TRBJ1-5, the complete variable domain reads SQTIHQWPATLVQPVGSPLSLECTVEGTSNPNLYWYRQAAGRGLQLLFYSVGIGQISSEVPQNLSASRPQDRQFILSSKKLLLSDSGFYLCAWSVQGGNQPQHFGDGTRLSIL.

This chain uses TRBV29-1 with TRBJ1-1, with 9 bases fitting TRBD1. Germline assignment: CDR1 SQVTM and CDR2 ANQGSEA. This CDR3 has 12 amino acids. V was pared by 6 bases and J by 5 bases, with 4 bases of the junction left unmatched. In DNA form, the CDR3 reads TGCAGCGTCACAGGGGGCGGAACTGAAGCTTTCTTT. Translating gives CSVTGGGTEAFF.

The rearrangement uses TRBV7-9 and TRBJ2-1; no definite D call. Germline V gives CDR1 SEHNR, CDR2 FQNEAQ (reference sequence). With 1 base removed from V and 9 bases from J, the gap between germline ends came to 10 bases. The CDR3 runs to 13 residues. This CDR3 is CASSLVGPSEQFF. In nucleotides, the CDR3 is TGTGCCAGCAGCTTAGTGGGCCCGAGTGAGCAGTTCTTC.

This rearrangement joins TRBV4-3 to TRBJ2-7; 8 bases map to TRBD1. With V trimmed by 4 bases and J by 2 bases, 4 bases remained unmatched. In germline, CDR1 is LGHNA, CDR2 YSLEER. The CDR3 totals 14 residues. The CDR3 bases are TGCGCCAGCAGCCCCACGACAGGGGCCTACGAGCAGTACTTC. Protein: CASSPTTGAYEQYF.

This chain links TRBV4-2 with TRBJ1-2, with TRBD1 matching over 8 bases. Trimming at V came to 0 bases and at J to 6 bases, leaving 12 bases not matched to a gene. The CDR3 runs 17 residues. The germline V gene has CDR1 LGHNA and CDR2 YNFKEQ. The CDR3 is CASSQDEGQGAFNGYTF. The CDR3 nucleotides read TGTGCCAGCAGCCAAGATGAGGGTCAGGGGGCTTTTAATGGCTACACCTTC.

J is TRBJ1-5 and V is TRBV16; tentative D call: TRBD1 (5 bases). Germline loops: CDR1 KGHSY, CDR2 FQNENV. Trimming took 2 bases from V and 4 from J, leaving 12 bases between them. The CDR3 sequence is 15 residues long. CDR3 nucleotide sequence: TGTGCCAGCAGCCAAGGGCGGGAGGGGAATCAGCCCCAGCATTTT. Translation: CASSQGREGNQPQHF.